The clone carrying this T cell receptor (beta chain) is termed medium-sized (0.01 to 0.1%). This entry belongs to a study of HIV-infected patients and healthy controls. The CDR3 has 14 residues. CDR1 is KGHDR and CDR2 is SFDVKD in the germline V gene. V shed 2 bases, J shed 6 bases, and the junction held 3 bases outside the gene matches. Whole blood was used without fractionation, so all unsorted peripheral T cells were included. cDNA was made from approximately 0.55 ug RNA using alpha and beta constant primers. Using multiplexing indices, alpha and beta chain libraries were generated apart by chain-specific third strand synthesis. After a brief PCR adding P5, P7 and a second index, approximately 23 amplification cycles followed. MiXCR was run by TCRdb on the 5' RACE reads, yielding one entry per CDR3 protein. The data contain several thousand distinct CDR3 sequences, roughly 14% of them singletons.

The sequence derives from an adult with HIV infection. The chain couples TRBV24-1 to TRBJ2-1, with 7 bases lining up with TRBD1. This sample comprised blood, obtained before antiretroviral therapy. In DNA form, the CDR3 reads TGTGCCACCAGTGATTACAGGGGTGGCAATGAGCAGTTCTTC. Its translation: CATSDYRGGNEQFF.